Sequencing of this T cell receptor (beta chain) was carried out in a study of CD8 T cells in ankylosing spondylitis. Study-level points and caveats: Existing reports had already noted some motif variants in reactive arthritis synovial fluid and blood. A TCR beta motif of under ten highly homologous variants seemed to mark ankylosing spondylitis blood.

This clonotype was detected only a few times. Its antigen remains unknown. The germline CDR1 and CDR2 sequences are MNHEY and SVGAGI. V shed 2 bases and J shed 4 bases, with 12 bases lying between them. This CDR3 region has 15 residues. TCRdb analysed the 5' RACE reads with MiXCR anew, one entry per CDR3 protein. The profile shows about 400,000 distinct CDR3 sequences, under 25% of them singletons. The chain combines TRBV6-5 with TRBJ1-5; D gene unclear. Sequenced material: blood, either unsorted or a sorted T cell fraction (not recorded which). This TCR was sampled from a male donor with ankylosing spondylitis. CDR3 DNA: TGTGCCAGCAGTTACCGTATCGGGAATAATCAGCCCCAGCATTTT. This translates into CASSYRIGNNQPQHF.